The clone carrying this TCR beta chain has just one count. This sample was taken from a study of blood T cell repertoires in COVID-19. The assay was immunoSEQ multiplex PCR, and TCRdb's table has in-frame clones only and misses some. Of 200,000 to 300,000 clones listed, approximately 78% are singletons. The CDR3 is made up of 15 amino acids. Trimming shortened V by 0 bases and J by 1 base, and 9 bases separated the two germline ends. The germline V gene has CDR1 MNHNY and CDR2 SVGAGI (reference sequence). The V call is TRBV6-6, the J call TRBJ1-1; D unclear. The sequencing sample was made of peripheral blood. The source of this sequence is a woman aged 60-75 years with active or convalescent COVID-19. This CDR3 reads CASSYSGRENTEAFF. The CDR3 DNA reads TGTGCCAGCAGTTACTCTGGACGGGAGAACACTGAAGCTTTCTTT.